This T cell receptor beta chain comes out of a study of blood T cells in healthy people across ages. This clonotype has more than one count but fewer than ten. A second PCR of about 7 to 12 cycles used a sample-barcoded 5' primer and a J-beta primer mix. Paired-end reads containing CDR3 totaled no fewer than 3 million for each sample. TCRdb called the 5' RACE reads again in MiXCR, with one record for every CDR3 protein. The repertoire holds 1.5 million to 2 million distinct CDR3 sequences, with roughly 50% as singletons. The CDR3 sequence is 17 residues long. Germline loops: CDR1 SGHRS, CDR2 YFSETQ. The V end lost 3 bases, the J end lost 0 bases, and 13 bases lay between the germline ends.

The sequence was collected from a woman aged 40 to 55 in good health. V gene TRBV5-1 combines with J gene TRBJ1-6; tentatively, D is TRBD1 (6 bases). Material for sequencing was blood. CDR3 amino acids: CASSSQGTSSYNSPLHF. DNA for the CDR3: TGCGCCAGCAGCTCGCAGGGGACGAGCTCCTATAATTCACCCCTCCACTTT.